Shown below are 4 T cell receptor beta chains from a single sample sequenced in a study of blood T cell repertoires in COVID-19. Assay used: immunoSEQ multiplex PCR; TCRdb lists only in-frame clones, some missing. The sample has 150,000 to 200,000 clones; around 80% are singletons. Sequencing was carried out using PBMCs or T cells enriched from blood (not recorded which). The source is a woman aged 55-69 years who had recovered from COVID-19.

CDR3 loop: CASSLQGNTIYF. In DNA form, the CDR3 reads TGTGCCAGCAGCTTACAGGGAAACACCATATATTTT. The chain uses TRBV5-4 and TRBJ1-3; D is uncertain. V dropped 2 bases and J dropped 4 bases, with 4 bases sitting between them. The V gene's germline CDR1 is SGHNT and CDR2 YYREEE (reference sequence). This CDR3 region has 12 residues.

For the CDR3, the DNA is TGTGCCAGCAGTGGTAAGGCGGTGGGGAACACTGAAGCTTTCTTT. It codes for CASSGKAVGNTEAFF. The V and J genes are TRBV2 and TRBJ1-1; D is unresolved. Trimming removed 4 bases from V and 1 base from J, with 13 bases in between. This CDR3 contains 15 residues. Germline V CDR1 and CDR2: SNHLY, FYNNEI.

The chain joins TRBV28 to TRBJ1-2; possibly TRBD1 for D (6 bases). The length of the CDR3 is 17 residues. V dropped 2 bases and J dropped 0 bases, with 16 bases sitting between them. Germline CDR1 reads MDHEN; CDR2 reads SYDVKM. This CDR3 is CASSLARRGTTNYGYTF. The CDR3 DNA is TGTGCCAGCAGTTTAGCCCGGAGAGGGACAACTAACTATGGCTACACCTTC.

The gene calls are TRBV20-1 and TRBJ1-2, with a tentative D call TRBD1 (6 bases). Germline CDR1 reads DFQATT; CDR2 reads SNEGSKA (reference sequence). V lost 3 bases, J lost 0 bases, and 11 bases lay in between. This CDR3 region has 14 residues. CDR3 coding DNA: TGCAGTGCTAGTCTTCGGGACACTAACTATGGCTACACCTTC. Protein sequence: CSASLRDTNYGYTF.